These 28 T cell receptor beta chains share one sample of origin, sequenced in a study of naive and memory T cell subsets. Study results and caveats: Especially in CD8 cells, naive repertoires contained a few larger clonotypes, possibly CD45RA-re-expressing memory cells.

These receptors are not linked to any known antigen. Both TRBC1 and TRBC2 were covered by a beta constant-region primer of two equimolar oligonucleotides. Four rounds of PCR amplified the ligated cDNA using nested alpha and beta constant-region primers plus SP2. Each CDR3 protein gets one entry after TCRdb re-called the UMI-ligation and nested PCR reads with MiXCR. The sample shows tens of thousands of distinct CDR3 sequences, approximately 11% of them seen only once. Material for sequencing was naive CD4+ T cells from blood. These receptors originate from a human donor in good health.

The sample holds a few counts of this clonotype. This chain joins TRBV25-1 and TRBJ2-3, with 7 positions matching TRBD1. CDR1 is MGHDK and CDR2 is SYGVNS in the germline V gene. The CDR3 is made up of 16 amino acids. The ends lost 6 bases at V and 3 bases at J; junction bases unmatched: 12. CDR3 nucleotides: TGTGCCAGCAGCCCCCAAGGCAGGGGGATGACAGATACGCAGTATTTT. Its protein product is CASSPQGRGMTDTQYF.

The table lists this clonotype with many counts. J is TRBJ2-3 and V is TRBV2; D call uncertain. Germline lookup yields CDR1 SNHLY and CDR2 FYNNEI. This CDR3 has 12 residues. Trimming took 6 bases from V and 4 from J, leaving 8 bases between them. The CDR3 region is CASRGSPDTQYF. DNA of the CDR3: TGTGCCAGCAGAGGTTCCCCAGATACGCAGTATTTT.

This clonotype has a handful of counts. This chain connects TRBV7-3 to TRBJ2-2, with 13 positions matching TRBD2. V was clipped by 5 bases and J by 0 bases; unmatched bases: 12. CDR3 length: 20 residues. The germline V gene encodes CDR1 SGHTA and CDR2 FQGTGA. The CDR3 is CASSLLGALAGGPNTGELFF. For the CDR3, the DNA is TGTGCCAGCAGCCTCCTAGGCGCACTAGCGGGAGGGCCGAACACCGGGGAGCTGTTTTTT.

The chain is built from TRBV7-9 and TRBJ2-7; D not certain. Trimming pared 3 bases from V and 0 bases from J, leaving 9 bases between. From germline, CDR1 is SEHNR and CDR2 FQNEAQ (reference sequence). The length of the CDR3 is 14 residues. The CDR3 bases are TGTGCCAGCAGCTTCACACAGAGCTCCTACGAGCAGTACTTC. Translated: CASSFTQSSYEQYF.

V and J are TRBV7-3 and TRBJ2-7; the D is unclear. Trimming stripped 2 bases from V and 3 bases from J, with 11 bases between. The CDR3 loop spans 14 amino acids. The germline V gene has CDR1 SGHTA and CDR2 FQGTGA. The CDR3 loop is CASSLGITYYEQYF. CDR3 DNA sequence: TGTGCCAGCAGCTTAGGTATCACCTACTACGAGCAGTACTTC.

The table lists this clonotype with a few counts. V gene TRBV12-3 or TRBV12-4 combines with J gene TRBJ1-5; no clear D. The V end lost 7 bases, the J end lost 9 bases, and 16 bases lay between the germline ends. This CDR3 has 13 residues. The DNA of the CDR3 is TGTGCCAGCACCACATCGGCTCGTAGGCCCCAGCATTTT. Translating it yields CASTTSARRPQHF.

This clonotype came up many times. This rearrangement joins TRBV3-1 to TRBJ2-7; D uncertain. This CDR3 region has 12 residues. Germline V gene sequence: CDR1 LGHDT, CDR2 YNNKEL (reference sequence). V lost 4 bases to trimming and J lost 6 bases, with 10 bases between them. The chain's CDR3 is CASSPGSREQYF. In DNA form, the CDR3 reads TGTGCCAGCAGCCCCGGTAGTCGCGAGCAGTACTTC.

The rearrangement uses TRBV27 and TRBJ2-7; 8 bases agree with TRBD2. The CDR3 has 15 residues. Germline CDR1 reads MNHEY; CDR2 reads SMNVEV (reference sequence). V lost 5 bases, J lost 1 base, and 7 bases stayed unmatched. The CDR3 spells CASSASGRASYEQYF. The CDR3 DNA sequence: TGTGCCAGCAGTGCAAGCGGGAGAGCATCCTACGAGCAGTACTTC.

The chain has TRBV20-1 and TRBJ2-5, with no clear D. The CDR3 runs 12 residues. V was pared by 1 base and J by 3 bases, with 6 bases between. Germline CDR1 reads DFQATT; CDR2 reads SNEGSKA (reference sequence). The CDR3 spells CSARAVEETQYF. The DNA for the CDR3 is TGCAGTGCTAGAGCCGTAGAAGAGACCCAGTACTTC.

This sequence joins TRBV20-1 and TRBJ2-1; 12 bases are shared with TRBD2. CDR3 length: 15 residues. Losses at the gene ends were 2 bases for V and 4 bases for J; bases not matched to a gene: 3. Germline V CDR1 and CDR2: DFQATT, SNEGSKA (reference sequence). CDR3 sequence (DNA): TGCAGTGCTAGATCCACTAGCGGGGGGTACAATGAGCAGTTCTTC. This codes for CSARSTSGGYNEQFF.

The chain recombines TRBV14 with TRBJ2-2; D is perhaps TRBD2 (5 bases). The CDR3 sequence is 15 residues long. Germline V CDR1 and CDR2: SGHDN, FVKESK. Trimming took off 0 bases at V and 5 bases at J, with 10 bases between the two ends. CDR3: CASSQDWRGTGELFF. The CDR3 nucleotides read TGTGCCAGCAGCCAAGATTGGCGAGGGACCGGGGAGCTGTTTTTT. Variable domain in full (rest from reference TRBV14 and TRBJ2-2): EAGVTQFPSHSVIEKGQTVTLRCDPISGHDNLYWYRRVMGKEIKFLLHFVKESKQDESGMPNNRFLAERTGGTYSTLKVQPAELEDSGVYFCASSQDWRGTGELFFGEGSRLTVL.

There are a few counts of this clonotype. The rearrangement joins TRBV12-3 or TRBV12-4 to TRBJ1-1; 7 nucleotides agree with TRBD1. The ends lost 6 bases at V and 4 bases at J; junction bases unmatched: 5. The CDR3 has 13 amino acids. Written as DNA, the CDR3 is TGTGCCAGCAGACGACAGGGAGGCACTGAAGCTTTCTTT. Translated: CASRRQGGTEAFF.

The V and J genes are TRBV2 and TRBJ2-7, with TRBD2 identical over 9 bases. J gave up 1 base and V 7 bases, and 8 bases lay outside the gene matches. The CDR3 is 15 residues long. Germline CDR1 and CDR2: SNHLY and FYNNEI. The CDR3 DNA follows: TGTGCCAGCATGAAGGGTAGCGGGAGTTCCTACGAGCAGTACTTC. It translates to CASMKGSGSSYEQYF.

This clonotype was seen a handful of times. The chain recombines TRBV29-1 with TRBJ2-5, with D perhaps matching TRBD1 (6 bases). CDR1 SQVTM and CDR2 ANQGSEA come from the germline V gene. The CDR3 has 12 residues. The V and J ends lost 6 bases and 1 base respectively, with 9 bases between them. CDR3 loop: CSVADSQETQYF. DNA of the CDR3: TGCAGCGTCGCGGACAGCCAAGAGACCCAGTACTTC. The full variable domain, with the rest looked up from reference TRBV29-1 and TRBJ2-5, is SAVISQKPSRDICQRGTSLTIQCQVDSQVTMMFWYRQQPGQSLTLIATANQGSEATYESGFVIDKFPISRPNLTFSTLTVSNMSPEDSSIYLCSVADSQETQYFGPGTRLLVL.

In its sample, this clonotype was seen many times. The genes are TRBV6-5 and TRBJ2-7; D is perhaps TRBD1 (5 bases). The CDR3 totals 14 residues. The V end was cut by 3 bases, the J end by 6 bases, with 15 bases between. The germline gives CDR1 MNHEY, CDR2 SVGAGI. CDR3 amino acids: CASSYEQGLGEQYF. Here the CDR3 DNA reads TGTGCCAGCAGTTATGAGCAGGGTTTAGGCGAGCAGTACTTC.

The chain links TRBV18 to TRBJ1-5, with unresolved D. V was cut by 4 bases and J by 7 bases, with 14 bases left in between. Germline CDR1 and CDR2: KGHSH and LQKENI. This CDR3 comprises 14 residues. The CDR3 protein is CASSQEETAQPQHF. CDR3 nucleotide sequence: TGTGCCAGCTCACAAGAAGAAACGGCCCAGCCCCAGCATTTT. The complete variable domain, with remaining parts taken from reference TRBV18 and TRBJ1-5, reads NAGVMQNPRHLVRRRGQEARLRCSPMKGHSHVYWYRQLPEEGLKFMVYLQKENIIDESGMPKERFSAEFPKEGPSILRIQQVVRGDSAAYFCASSQEETAQPQHFGDGTRLSIL.

The rearrangement links TRBV2 to TRBJ2-4; D remains ambiguous. The CDR3 consists of 14 residues. V was trimmed by 8 bases and J by 6 bases, leaving 17 bases between them. Germline CDR1 and CDR2: SNHLY and FYNNEI. CDR3 amino acids: CASVPSFSGNIQYF. Here the CDR3 DNA reads TGTGCCAGCGTGCCCAGCTTTTCGGGAAACATTCAGTACTTC.

This clonotype occurred a few times. DNA for the CDR3: TGTGCCTCTCAGCAGGGAGATACGCAGTATTTT. Residues: CASQQGDTQYF. V gene TRBV6-2 or TRBV6-3 combines with J gene TRBJ2-3; weak D call: TRBD1 (5 bases). CDR1 is MNHEY, CDR2 SVGEGT, per germline. CDR3 length: 11 amino acids. V gave up 11 bases and J gave up 5 bases, with 11 bases separating them.

This clonotype was picked up a small number of times. The chain has TRBV7-3 and TRBJ2-1; the D gene could be TRBD1 or TRBD2 (5 bases each). CDR1 and CDR2 (germline): SGHTA, FQGTGA. The CDR3 contains 18 residues. The V end was cut by 1 base, the J end by 0 bases, with 16 bases between. The CDR3 DNA reads as TGTGCCAGCAGCTTAAGGGCCGGGGCCCCGAGCTCCTACAATGAGCAGTTCTTC. Residues: CASSLRAGAPSSYNEQFF. Variable domain in full (rest from reference TRBV7-3 and TRBJ2-1): GAGVSQTPSNKVTEKGKYVELRCDPISGHTALYWYRQSLGQGPEFLIYFQGTGAADDSGLPNDRFFAVRPEGSVSTLKIQRTERGDSAVYLCASSLRAGAPSSYNEQFFGPGTRLTVL.

This clonotype was seen a few times. This rearrangement joins TRBV7-3 to TRBJ2-3; D remains unclear. CDR3 length: 15 amino acids. Germline CDR1 SGHTA, CDR2 FQGTGA. Deletions cut 4 bases from V and 0 bases from J, with 11 bases between. The CDR3 coding sequence is TGTGCCAGCAGCTCTTATTTGACTAGCACAGATACGCAGTATTTT. It yields the protein CASSSYLTSTDTQYF.

Ten or more counts support this clonotype. The chain employs TRBV20-1 and TRBJ2-7; 7 nucleotides agree with TRBD2. Trimming removed 3 bases from V and 6 bases from J; junction bases left unmatched: 5. Looked up from germline, CDR1 is DFQATT and CDR2 is SNEGSKA (reference sequence). The length of the CDR3 is 12 residues. The CDR3 region has the DNA TGCAGTGCTAGGAGACTAGCATTCGAGCAGTACTTC. Translated, it gives CSARRLAFEQYF.

This chain links TRBV29-1 with TRBJ2-5; D is possibly TRBD1 or TRBD2 (6 bases each). CDR3 size: 15 residues. Germline loops: CDR1 SQVTM, CDR2 ANQGSEA. Trimming pared 7 bases from V and 1 base from J, leaving 19 bases between. CDR3 sequence (DNA): TGCAGCGCGAGGGGGGCTGCCCTCTCCCAAGAGACCCAGTACTTC. It specifies CSARGAALSQETQYF.

A note on this clonotype: The junction differs from germline at one of its ends, possibly a read error. The V call is TRBV18, the J call TRBJ2-2, with D hard to call. Germline V lookup: CDR1 KGHSH, CDR2 LQKENI. The CDR3 runs to 13 residues. CDR3 amino acids: CASAPVGTGELFF. Written as DNA, the CDR3 is TGTGCCAGCGCACCCGTGGGGACCGGGGAGCTGTTTTTT. The variable domain in full, with the rest retrieved from reference TRBV18 and TRBJ2-2, is NAGVMQNPRHLVRRRGQEARLRCSPMKGHSHVYWYRQLPEEGLKFMVYLQKENIIDESGMPKERFSAEFPKEGPSILRIQQVVRGDSAAYFCASAPVGTGELFFGEGSRLTVL.

This clonotype was counted a few times. The genes are TRBV2 and TRBJ2-7, with D perhaps TRBD1 (6 bases). V lost 5 bases, J lost 2 bases, and 10 bases lay in between. Germline V lookup: CDR1 SNHLY, CDR2 FYNNEI. CDR3 size: 13 residues. CDR3 in amino acids: CASSRGYAYEQYF. The CDR3 region has the DNA TGTGCCAGCAGTAGGGGGTACGCCTACGAGCAGTACTTC.

The sample holds a few counts of this clonotype. This chain joins TRBV12-3 or TRBV12-4 and TRBJ1-2; 7 bases map to TRBD1. V trimming: 6 bases; J trimming: 7 bases; junction bases outside the gene matches: 8. The CDR3 has 13 amino acids. Here the CDR3 reads CASSRDRVGGYTF. The CDR3 bases are TGTGCCAGCAGCCGAGACAGGGTTGGTGGCTACACCTTC.

A few counts support this clonotype. The chain carries TRBV5-1 and TRBJ2-1; 9 bases match TRBD2. V gave up 3 bases and J gave up 2 bases; unmatched junction bases: 9. CDR1 is SGHRS, CDR2 YFSETQ, per germline. This CDR3 region has 17 residues. The CDR3 DNA follows: TGCGCCAGCAGCTGGCGGTTGGTAGCGGGAGCCTACAATGAGCAGTTCTTC. Translating gives CASSWRLVAGAYNEQFF.

This clonotype turned up a few times. The chain couples TRBV7-2 to TRBJ1-1, with a tentative D call TRBD1 (6 bases). Per germline, CDR1 SGHTA and CDR2 FQGNSA. Between the trimmed V and J ends, which lost 5 bases and 4 bases, there was a span of 23 bases. The CDR3 sequence is 17 residues long. The CDR3 bases are TGTGCCAGCAGCCCTATTAACAGGGTTCGGGCGGGCACTGAAGCTTTCTTT. Its protein is CASSPINRVRAGTEAFF.

This clonotype was detected ten times or more. The rearrangement links TRBV6-2 or TRBV6-3 to TRBJ2-5; D unresolved. V lost 6 bases, J lost 4 bases, and 9 bases lay in between. There are 12 residues in the CDR3. Germline assignment: CDR1 MNHEY and CDR2 SVGEGT. CDR3 nucleotides: TGTGCCAGCAGAAGCTTGAGAGAGACCCAGTACTTC. It is translated as CASRSLRETQYF.